The 6 T cell receptor beta chains below were found in one sample sequenced in a study of blood T cells in healthy people across ages. The second PCR ran about 7 to 12 cycles with a sample-barcoded 5' primer and J-beta primers. MiXCR was run by TCRdb on the 5' RACE reads, yielding one entry per CDR3 protein. The sample records 850,000 to 1,000,000 distinct CDR3 sequences, roughly 50% being singletons. The specimen was blood. The receptor source for this set is a woman aged 55-69 years in good health.

In this sample, this clonotype turned up a few times. The chain joins TRBV28 to TRBJ2-7; the match to TRBD2 covers 7 bases. Germline loops: CDR1 MDHEN, CDR2 SYDVKM. J lost 5 bases, V lost 5 bases, and 12 bases had no gene match. This CDR3 has 15 amino acids. CDR3 sequence: CASSGFGGGPHEQYF. CDR3 DNA: TGTGCCAGCAGTGGATTTGGGGGAGGGCCCCACGAGCAGTACTTC.

The table lists this clonotype with a few counts. The V gene is TRBV12-3 or TRBV12-4, the J gene TRBJ2-5; D gene uncertain. The CDR3 consists of 12 residues. V was pared by 3 bases and J by 4 bases, with 6 bases between. CDR3 sequence: CASSFVRETQYF. CDR3 DNA sequence: TGTGCCAGCAGTTTTGTAAGAGAGACCCAGTACTTC.

The J gene is TRBJ1-5, the V gene TRBV12-3 or TRBV12-4; D is undetermined. CDR3 length: 13 amino acids. Trimming took off 4 bases at V and 1 base at J, with 5 bases between the two ends. DNA for the CDR3: TGTGCCAGCAGTTGGACGAGCAATCAGCCCCAGCATTTT. This translates into CASSWTSNQPQHF.

About this clonotype itself: It may be a read error: a sequence one base away is much more abundant. The V call is TRBV7-8, the J call TRBJ2-1; TRBD2 matches at 8 bases. The length of the CDR3 is 17 residues. The germline gives CDR1 SGHVS, CDR2 FQNEAQ. The CDR3 bases are TGTGCCGGCAGCTTGTTCGCCAGCGGGAGCTCCTACAATGAGCAGTTCTTC. It yields the protein CAGSLFASGSSYNEQFF.

The chain employs TRBV20-1 and TRBJ2-7, with 8 bases fitting TRBD1. In germline, CDR1 is DFQATT, CDR2 SNEGSKA (reference sequence). The J segment lost 5 bases and the V segment lost 3 bases, leaving 3 bases of the junction unmatched. The CDR3 contains 12 residues. The CDR3 bases are TGCAGTGCTAGTAGGACAGGGCACGAGCAGTACTTC. Its protein product is CSASRTGHEQYF.

The rearrangement links TRBV9 to TRBJ2-7; a possible D gene is TRBD1 (6 bases). Looked up from germline, CDR1 is SGDLS and CDR2 is YYNGEE. The CDR3 runs 15 residues. Trimming pared 3 bases from V and 1 base from J, leaving 14 bases between. The CDR3 DNA is TGTGCCAGCAGCGCCCGGGACACCGCTTCCTACGAGCAGTACTTC. Its protein is CASSARDTASYEQYF.